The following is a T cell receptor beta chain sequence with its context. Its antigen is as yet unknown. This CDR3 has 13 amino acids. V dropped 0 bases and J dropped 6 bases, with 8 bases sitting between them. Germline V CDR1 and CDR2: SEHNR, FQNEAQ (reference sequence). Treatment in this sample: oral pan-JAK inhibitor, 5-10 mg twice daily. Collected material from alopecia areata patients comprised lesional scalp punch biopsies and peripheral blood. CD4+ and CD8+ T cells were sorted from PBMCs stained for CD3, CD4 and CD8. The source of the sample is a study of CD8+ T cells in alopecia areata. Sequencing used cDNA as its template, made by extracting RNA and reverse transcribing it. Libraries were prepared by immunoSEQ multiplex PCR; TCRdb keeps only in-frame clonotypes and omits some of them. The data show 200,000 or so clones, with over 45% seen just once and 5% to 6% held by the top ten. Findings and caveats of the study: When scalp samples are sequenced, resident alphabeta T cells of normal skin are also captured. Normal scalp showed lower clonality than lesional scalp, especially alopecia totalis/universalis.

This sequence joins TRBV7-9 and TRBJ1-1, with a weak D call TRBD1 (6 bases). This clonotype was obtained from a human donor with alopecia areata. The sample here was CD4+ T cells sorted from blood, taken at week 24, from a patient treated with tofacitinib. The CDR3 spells CASSLAGGPEAFF. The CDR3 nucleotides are TGTGCCAGCAGCTTAGCGGGGGGGCCTGAAGCTTTCTTT. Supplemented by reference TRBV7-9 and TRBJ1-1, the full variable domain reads DTGVSQNPRHKITKRGQNVTFRCDPISEHNRLYWYRQTLGQGPEFLTYFQNEAQLEKSRLLSDRFSAERPKGSFSTLEIQRTEQGDSAMYLCASSLAGGPEAFFGQGTRLTVV.